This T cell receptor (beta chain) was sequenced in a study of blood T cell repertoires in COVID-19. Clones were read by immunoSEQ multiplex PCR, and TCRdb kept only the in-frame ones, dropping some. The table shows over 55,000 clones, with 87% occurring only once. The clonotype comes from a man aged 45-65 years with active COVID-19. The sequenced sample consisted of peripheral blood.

Here the CDR3 reads CASSPVAEGSHGTQYF. DNA of the CDR3: TGTGCCAGCTCACCGGTAGCGGAGGGGAGCCACGGGACCCAGTACTTC. The chain employs TRBV18 and TRBJ2-5, with D possibly matching TRBD2 (6 bases). Trimming cost V 3 bases and J 7 bases, with 21 bases left between them. The length of the CDR3 is 16 residues. Germline CDR1 reads KGHSH; CDR2 reads LQKENI.